The TCR beta chain described here comes from a study of graft-versus-host responses after intestinal transplantation. The assay was immunoSEQ multiplex PCR, and TCRdb's table has in-frame clones only and misses some. Of 13,000 or so clones in the sample, around 69% were seen once. The CDR3 runs 16 residues. Germline V gives CDR1 SGHTA, CDR2 FQGNSA. V was shortened by 4 bases and J by 2 bases, with 18 bases between the two germline ends. Processed graft tissue released its intraepithelial and lamina propria lymphocytes. The clonotype originates from a human patient who received an intestinal transplant, so some T cells may come from the graft donor. This sequence joins TRBV7-2 and TRBJ2-7; D is possibly TRBD2 (5 bases). Sample: ileum tissue, taken 16 days after intestinal transplant. CDR3 sequence: CASSWAAAGLAYEQYF. The CDR3 DNA reads as TGTGCCAGCAGCTGGGCTGCGGCGGGCCTAGCCTACGAGCAGTACTTC. Complete variable domain (other parts from reference TRBV7-2 and TRBJ2-7): GAGVSQSPSNKVTEKGKDVELRCDPISGHTALYWYRQSLGQGLEFLIYFQGNSAPDKSGLPSDRFSAERTGGSVSTLTIQRTQQEDSAVYLCASSWAAAGLAYEQYFGPGTRLTVT.